This TCR beta chain was sequenced in a study of T cell repertoires in cytomegalovirus infection. Study overall: Recently identified HLA-C-restricted CMV epitopes were used, and well-studied HLA-B-restricted CMV epitopes were used as well. Both a matching HLA type and CMV infection were indicated by public TCR beta signatures.

Regarding this clonotype: Its antigen is still unknown.

Findings and caveats of the study: HLA-C-restricted TCR beta clonotypes specific for CMV led the ex vivo response. Summed frequency of public TCR beta families distinguished CMV carriers with the relevant HLA.

TCRdb processed the reads anew with MiXCR; each CDR3 protein has one entry. Of approximately 1,000,000 distinct CDR3 sequences detected, around 32% appear once; the ten largest clones hold about an eighth. This receptor was obtained from a human donor in good health (CMV status not recorded). Some clones in this sample may be carry-over from other donors' samples. This specimen was cultured CD8+ T cells from PBMCs, taken from culture after CMV antigen stimulation.

The CDR3 nucleotides read TGTGCCAGCAGACTGATCCAAGAGACCCAGTACTTC. It encodes CASRLIQETQYF. V is TRBV12-3 or TRBV12-4 and J is TRBJ2-5; D call uncertain. The CDR3 contains 12 residues. V was cut by 6 bases and J by 1 base, with 6 bases left in between.